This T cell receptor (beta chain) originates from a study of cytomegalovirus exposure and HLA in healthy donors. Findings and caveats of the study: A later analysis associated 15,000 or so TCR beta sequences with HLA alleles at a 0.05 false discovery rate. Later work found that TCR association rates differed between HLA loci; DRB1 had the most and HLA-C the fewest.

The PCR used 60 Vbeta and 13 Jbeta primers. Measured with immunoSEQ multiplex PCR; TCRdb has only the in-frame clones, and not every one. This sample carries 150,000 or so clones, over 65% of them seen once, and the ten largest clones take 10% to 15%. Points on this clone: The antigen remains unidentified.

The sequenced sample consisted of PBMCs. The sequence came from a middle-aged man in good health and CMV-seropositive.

This CDR3 is CATPGGHENTGELFF. CDR3 in DNA: TGTGCCACCCCCGGAGGCCACGAGAACACCGGGGAGCTGTTTTTT. J is TRBJ2-2 and V is TRBV28, with a weak D call TRBD2 (5 bases). CDR1 is MDHEN and CDR2 is SYDVKM in the germline V gene. This CDR3 has 15 residues. With 10 bases removed from V and 1 base from J, the gap between germline ends came to 16 bases.